The 6 T cell receptor beta chains below all came from one sample that was sequenced in a study of cytotoxic CD8 clonotypes in ibrutinib-treated CLL. Sequenced by immunoSEQ multiplex PCR; TCRdb stores in-frame clones only, minus some. The sample has approximately 140,000 clones, approximately 89% seen once; the top ten hold under 14%. The sequencing here drew on PBMCs, taken after 12 months of ibrutinib treatment. The source of these receptors is a human donor with chronic lymphocytic leukemia.

This sequence joins TRBV6-1 and TRBJ1-2; possibly TRBD1 for D (5 bases). Germline V gene sequence: CDR1 MNHNS, CDR2 SASEGT. The CDR3 runs 13 residues. The V end was cut by 6 bases, the J end by 2 bases, with 10 bases between. CDR3 in DNA: TGTGCCAGCAGCCGACAGAGGAACTATGGCTACACCTTC. Amino acid sequence: CASSRQRNYGYTF.

CDR3 amino acids: CASSPWLAGQETQYF. The CDR3 DNA is TGCGCCAGCAGCCCGTGGCTAGCGGGGCAAGAGACCCAGTACTTC. This chain links TRBV4-3 with TRBJ2-5, with 9 bases lining up with TRBD2. With V trimmed by 4 bases and J by 2 bases, 5 bases remained unmatched. Germline V CDR1 and CDR2: LGHNA, YSLEER. CDR3 length equals 15 residues.

The DNA for the CDR3 is TGTGCCAGCTCACCACTGGAGTTGGGGGCTTACTCTGGAAACACCATATATTTT. Its translation is CASSPLELGAYSGNTIYF. The chain is built from TRBV18 and TRBJ1-3; D might be TRBD1 (6 bases). There are 18 residues in the CDR3. The germline V and J ends were trimmed by 1 base and 0 bases, with 16 bases remaining between them. In germline, CDR1 is KGHSH, CDR2 LQKENI.

V gene TRBV10-3 combines with J gene TRBJ2-5; D remains ambiguous. Looked up from germline, CDR1 is ENHRY and CDR2 is SYGVKD. This CDR3 contains 16 residues. The V and J ends lost 6 bases and 3 bases respectively, with 20 bases between them. The CDR3 region has the DNA TGTGCCATCAGCCCCGCGGTAGACCCTGGGGAAGAGACCCAGTACTTC. Amino acid sequence: CAISPAVDPGEETQYF.

The chain uses TRBV6-6 and TRBJ2-7, with D maybe TRBD2 (5 bases). Germline V gene sequence: CDR1 MNHNY, CDR2 SVGAGI (reference sequence). Between the trimmed V and J ends, which lost 6 bases and 2 bases, there was a span of 14 bases. This CDR3 comprises 14 residues. The chain's CDR3 is CASSLLAGAYEQYF. DNA of the CDR3: TGTGCCAGCAGCCTGCTCGCCGGGGCCTACGAGCAGTACTTC.

The genes are TRBV6-6 and TRBJ1-1; D remains ambiguous. V shed 5 bases and J shed 4 bases, with 11 bases lying between them. The length of the CDR3 is 13 residues. The germline gives CDR1 MNHNY, CDR2 SVGAGI (reference sequence). The CDR3 spells CASSRETGTEAFF. Here the CDR3 DNA reads TGTGCCAGCAGTAGGGAGACCGGCACTGAAGCTTTCTTT.